This section outlines one T cell receptor beta chain sequence together with its context. As yet, its antigen is unknown. TCRdb used MiXCR to reprocess the RACE reads, holding one entry per CDR3 protein. Of 80,000 to 100,000 distinct CDR3 sequences in the sample, roughly 9.1% are singletons; the top ten hold around 3.9%. This specimen comes from a study of human T cells and chemical hapten exposure. Time point of the sample: pre-sensitization, week 0. Treatment reported: therapeutic diphenylcyclopropenone sensitization with weekly scalp DPC. Whole-study results and caveats: Counts of TCRs expanded at PT1 correlated positively with patch test score. Among expanded TCRs, significantly more large CDR3 similarity clusters formed than among controls.

The sequencing used whole blood, collected in connection with sensitization to the hapten diphenylcyclopropenone (DPC). The TCR sequence derives from a woman between 40 and 50 years old with alopecia areata. Some clones in this sample may be carry-over from other donors' samples.

The CDR3 is CASSWGDSYNEQFF. CDR3 nucleotide sequence: TGTGCCAGCAGTTGGGGCGATTCCTACAATGAGCAGTTCTTC. V and J are TRBV27 and TRBJ2-1; possible D gene TRBD1, 5 bases. V was cut by 4 bases and J by 1 base, with 8 bases left in between. CDR1 and CDR2 from the germline V gene are MNHEY and SMNVEV (reference sequence). The CDR3 runs 14 residues.